The source of this TCR beta chain is a study of shared clonotypes between healthy human individuals. Study details: Used for every donor were three CD4 naive, three CD4 memory, two CD8 naive and one CD8 memory plate. Study findings and constraints: There were few donors, and this limited the genetic and exposure-history diversity represented. Naive subsets, compared against memory subsets, generally had larger estimated richness values.

The protocol was immunoSEQ multiplex PCR, while the TCRdb copy is restricted to in-frame clones and leaves out a portion. The sample shows about 820,000 clones, 80% to 95% of them seen only once. Germline V gene sequence: CDR1 SEHNR, CDR2 FQNEAQ (reference sequence). With V trimmed by 1 base and J by 6 bases, 9 bases remained unmatched. The CDR3 spans 16 residues. In the case of this clone: Its specificity is not known.

Naive CD8 populations comprised CD45RO-negative cells positively selected for CCR7, excluding terminally differentiated effector memory CD45RA+ cells. The sequence derives from a man aged 30-40 years in good health. The source material was naive CD8+ T cells sorted from blood. The chain carries TRBV7-9 and TRBJ2-7; 10 bases line up with TRBD2. DNA of the CDR3: TGTGCCAGCAGCTTAGTAAGGGGGCTAGCGGGAGCCGAGCAGTACTTC. It translates to CASSLVRGLAGAEQYF.